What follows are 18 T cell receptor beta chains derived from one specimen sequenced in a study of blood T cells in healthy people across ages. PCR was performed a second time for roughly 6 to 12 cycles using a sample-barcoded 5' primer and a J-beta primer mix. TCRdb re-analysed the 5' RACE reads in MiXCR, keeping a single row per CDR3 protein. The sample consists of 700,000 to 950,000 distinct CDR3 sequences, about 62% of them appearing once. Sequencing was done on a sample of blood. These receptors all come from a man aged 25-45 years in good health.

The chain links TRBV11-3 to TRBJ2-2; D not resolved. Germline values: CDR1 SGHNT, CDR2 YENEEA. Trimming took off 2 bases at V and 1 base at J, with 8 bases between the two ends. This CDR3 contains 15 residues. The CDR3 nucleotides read TGTGCCAGCAGCTTATTCAGAGAGAACACCGGGGAGCTGTTTTTT. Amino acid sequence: CASSLFRENTGELFF.

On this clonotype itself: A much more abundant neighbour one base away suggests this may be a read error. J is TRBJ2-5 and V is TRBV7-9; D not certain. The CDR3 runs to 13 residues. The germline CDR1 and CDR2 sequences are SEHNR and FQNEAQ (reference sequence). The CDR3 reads CASRPRNHETQYF. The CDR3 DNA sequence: TGTGCCAGCAGGCCAAGGAACCATGAGACCCAGTACTTC. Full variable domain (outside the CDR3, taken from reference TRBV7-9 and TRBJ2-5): DTGVSQNPRHKITKRGQNVTFRCDPISEHNRLYWYRQTLGQGPEFLTYFQNEAQLEKSRLLSDRFSAERPKGSFSTLEIQRTEQGDSAMYLCASRPRNHETQYFGPGTRLLVL.

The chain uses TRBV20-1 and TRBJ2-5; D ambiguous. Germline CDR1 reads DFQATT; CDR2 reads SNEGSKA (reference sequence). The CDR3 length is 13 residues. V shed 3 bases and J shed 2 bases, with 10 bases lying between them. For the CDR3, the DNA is TGCAGTGCTAGTGGCGGAGAGCAAGAGACCCAGTACTTC. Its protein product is CSASGGEQETQYF.

The CDR3 nucleotides read TGTGCCACCAGCAGCTTCCTCCGGGACCTTCCACAGAGAGCTTTCTTT. Protein: CATSSFLRDLPQRAFF. The chain joins TRBV15 to TRBJ1-1; D might be TRBD1 (5 bases). Germline V gene sequence: CDR1 LNHNV, CDR2 YYDKDF (reference sequence). CDR3 size: 16 residues. Trimming took off 3 bases at V and 10 bases at J, with 24 bases between the two ends.

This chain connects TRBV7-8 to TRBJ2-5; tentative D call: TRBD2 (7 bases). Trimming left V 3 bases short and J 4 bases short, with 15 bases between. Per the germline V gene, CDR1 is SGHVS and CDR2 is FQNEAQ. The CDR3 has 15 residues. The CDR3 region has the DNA TGTGCCAGCAGCTTCGGCGGGGGCCAGGGAGAGACCCAGTACTTC. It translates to CASSFGGGQGETQYF.

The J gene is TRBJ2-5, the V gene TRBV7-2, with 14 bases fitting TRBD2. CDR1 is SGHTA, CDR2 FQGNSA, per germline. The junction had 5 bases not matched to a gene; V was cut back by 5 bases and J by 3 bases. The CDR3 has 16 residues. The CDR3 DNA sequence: TGTGCCAGCAGCCAAGGACTAGCGGGAGGAAAAGAGACCCAGTACTTC. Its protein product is CASSQGLAGGKETQYF. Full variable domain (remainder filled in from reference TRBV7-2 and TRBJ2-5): GAGVSQSPSNKVTEKGKDVELRCDPISGHTALYWYRQSLGQGLEFLIYFQGNSAPDKSGLPSDRFSAERTGGSVSTLTIQRTQQEDSAVYLCASSQGLAGGKETQYFGPGTRLLVL.

This chain's CDR3 is CAISDRYNEQFF. The CDR3 DNA follows: TGTGCCATCAGCGACCGGTACAATGAGCAGTTCTTC. The chain employs TRBV10-3 and TRBJ2-1; D call uncertain. Looked up from germline, CDR1 is ENHRY and CDR2 is SYGVKD. V dropped 6 bases and J dropped 4 bases, with 7 bases sitting between them. The CDR3 runs to 12 residues.

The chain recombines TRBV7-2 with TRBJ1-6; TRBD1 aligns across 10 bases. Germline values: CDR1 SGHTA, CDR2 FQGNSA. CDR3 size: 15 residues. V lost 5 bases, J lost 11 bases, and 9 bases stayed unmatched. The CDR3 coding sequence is TGTGCCAGCAGCCCCGGACAGGGGGTGGGTCCACCCCTCCACTTT. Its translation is CASSPGQGVGPPLHF.

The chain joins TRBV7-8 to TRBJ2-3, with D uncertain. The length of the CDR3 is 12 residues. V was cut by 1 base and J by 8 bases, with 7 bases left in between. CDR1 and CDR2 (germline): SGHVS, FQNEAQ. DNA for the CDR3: TGTGCCAGCAGCTTAGATTTGGCTACGCAGTATTTT. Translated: CASSLDLATQYF.

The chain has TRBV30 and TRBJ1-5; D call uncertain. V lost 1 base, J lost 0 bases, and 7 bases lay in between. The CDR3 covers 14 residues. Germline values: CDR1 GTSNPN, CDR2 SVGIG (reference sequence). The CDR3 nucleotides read TGTGCCTGGAGTGGCGAATATAGCAATCAGCCCCAGCATTTT. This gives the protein CAWSGEYSNQPQHF.

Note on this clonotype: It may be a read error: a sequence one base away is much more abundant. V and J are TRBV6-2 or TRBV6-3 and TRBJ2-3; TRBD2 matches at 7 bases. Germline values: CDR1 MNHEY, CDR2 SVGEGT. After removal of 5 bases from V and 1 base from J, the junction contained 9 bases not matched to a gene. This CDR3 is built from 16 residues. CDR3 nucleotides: TGTGCCAGCAGTCGAATCCCGGGACTATGCACAGATACGCAGTATTTT. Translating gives CASSRIPGLCTDTQYF.

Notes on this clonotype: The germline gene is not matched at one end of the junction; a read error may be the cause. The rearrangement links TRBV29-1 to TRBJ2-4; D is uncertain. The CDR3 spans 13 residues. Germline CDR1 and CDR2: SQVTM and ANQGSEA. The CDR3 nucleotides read TGCAGCGTACAAGGGTTAGCCAAAAACAGTCAGTACTTC. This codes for CSVQGLAKNSQYF.

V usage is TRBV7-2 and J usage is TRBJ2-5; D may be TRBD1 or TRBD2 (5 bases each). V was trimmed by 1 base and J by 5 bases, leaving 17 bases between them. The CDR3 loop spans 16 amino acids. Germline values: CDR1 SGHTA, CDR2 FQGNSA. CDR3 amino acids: CASSLDYSRGMETQYF. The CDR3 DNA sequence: TGTGCCAGCAGCTTAGACTATTCCCGGGGCATGGAGACCCAGTACTTC.

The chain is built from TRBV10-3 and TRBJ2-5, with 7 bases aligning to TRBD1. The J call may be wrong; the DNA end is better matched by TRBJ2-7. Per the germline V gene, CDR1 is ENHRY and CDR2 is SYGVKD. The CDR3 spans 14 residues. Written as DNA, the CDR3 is TGTGCCATCAGTGATCCCCGGACAGGCTACGAGCAGTACTTC. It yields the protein CAISDPRTGYEQYF.

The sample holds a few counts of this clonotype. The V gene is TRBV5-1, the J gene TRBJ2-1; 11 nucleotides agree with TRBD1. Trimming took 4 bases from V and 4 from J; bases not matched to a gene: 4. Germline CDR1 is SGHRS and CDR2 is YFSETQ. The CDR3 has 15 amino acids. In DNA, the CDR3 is TGCGCCAGCAGCCAAGGACAGGGGGCTTACAATGAGCAGTTCTTC. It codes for CASSQGQGAYNEQFF.

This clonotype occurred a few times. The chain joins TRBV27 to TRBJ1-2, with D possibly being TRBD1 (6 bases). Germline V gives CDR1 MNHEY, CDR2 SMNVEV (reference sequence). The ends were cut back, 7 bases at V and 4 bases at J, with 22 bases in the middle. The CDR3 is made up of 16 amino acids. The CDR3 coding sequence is TGTGCCAGCACGGCCGCAGCGGGGGCCTTGATCTATGGCTACACCTTC. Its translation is CASTAAAGALIYGYTF.

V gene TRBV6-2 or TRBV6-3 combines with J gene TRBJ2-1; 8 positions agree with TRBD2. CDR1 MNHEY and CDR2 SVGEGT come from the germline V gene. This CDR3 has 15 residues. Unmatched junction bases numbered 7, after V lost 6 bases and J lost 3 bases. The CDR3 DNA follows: TGTGCCAGCAGCCCGATAGCGGGGAACTACAATGAGCAGTTCTTC. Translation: CASSPIAGNYNEQFF.

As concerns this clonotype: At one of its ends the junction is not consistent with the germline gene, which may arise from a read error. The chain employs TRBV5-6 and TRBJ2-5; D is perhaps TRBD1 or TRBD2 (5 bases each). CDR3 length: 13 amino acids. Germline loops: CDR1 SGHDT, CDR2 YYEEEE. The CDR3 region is CASNLGEGETQYF. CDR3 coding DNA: TGTGCCAGCAACTTGGGGGAAGGGGAGACCCAGTACTTC.